This T cell receptor beta chain was captured in a study of control samples from healthy donors and cancer patients. The CDR3 covers 15 residues. The trim removed 4 bases at V and 6 bases at J, leaving 5 bases unmatched. Germline-derived CDR1 and CDR2 are MRHNA and SNTAGT. Some clones are missing from TCRdb's copy, which holds only in-frame ones; the method was immunoSEQ multiplex PCR. The sample has 110,000 or so clones, about 89% seen once. Input material: blood. The rearrangement uses TRBV6-4 and TRBJ2-1; 11 bases match TRBD2. The origin of this receptor is a man over 45 in good health. DNA for the CDR3: TGTGCCAGCAGTGTGACTAGCGGGGACTTCAATGAGCAGTTCTTC. Residues: CASSVTSGDFNEQFF.